This T cell receptor (beta chain) comes out of a study of blood T cell repertoires in COVID-19. Study-wide context: COVID-19 samples from acute and convalescent phases originated in the United States, Italy and Spain.

The germline V gene has CDR1 SQVTM and CDR2 ANQGSEA. The CDR3 is 11 amino acids. V dropped 4 bases and J dropped 7 bases, with 10 bases sitting between them. In the original workflow: Reference gene primers were amplified, and this amplification served to estimate nucleated cell counts. Clones were read by immunoSEQ multiplex PCR, and TCRdb kept only the in-frame ones, dropping some. The DNA was the basis for D and trimming; V, J and clone size are from that table. The sample includes about 150,000 clones, 80% of them seen just once. The chain couples TRBV29-1 to TRBJ1-2; possible D gene TRBD1, 6 bases. The receptor's source is a woman between 45 and 65 years old with acute or convalescent COVID-19. The material sequenced was peripheral blood. The CDR3 region is CSVATGFGYTF. Written as DNA, the CDR3 is TGCAGCGTTGCCACAGGGTTTGGCTACACCTTC. Complete variable domain (other parts from reference TRBV29-1 and TRBJ1-2): SAVISQKPSRDICQRGTSLTIQCQVDSQVTMMFWYRQQPGQSLTLIATANQGSEATYESGFVIDKFPISRPNLTFSTLTVSNMSPEDSSIYLCSVATGFGYTFGSGTRLTVV.